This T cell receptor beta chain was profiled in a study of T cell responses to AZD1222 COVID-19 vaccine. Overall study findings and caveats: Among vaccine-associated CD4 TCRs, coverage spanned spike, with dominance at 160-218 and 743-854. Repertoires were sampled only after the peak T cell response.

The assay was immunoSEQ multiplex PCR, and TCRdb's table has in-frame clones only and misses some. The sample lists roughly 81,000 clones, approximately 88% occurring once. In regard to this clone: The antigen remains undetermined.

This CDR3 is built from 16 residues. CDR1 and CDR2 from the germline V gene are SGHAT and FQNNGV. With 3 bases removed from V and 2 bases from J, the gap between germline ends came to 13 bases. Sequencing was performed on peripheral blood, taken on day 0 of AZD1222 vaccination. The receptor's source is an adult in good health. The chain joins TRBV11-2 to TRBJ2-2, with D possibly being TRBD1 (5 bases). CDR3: CASSLAGWPNTGELFF. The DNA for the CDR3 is TGTGCCAGCAGCTTGGCAGGGTGGCCAAACACCGGGGAGCTGTTTTTT.